What follows are 26 T cell receptor beta chains derived from one specimen sequenced in a study of human versus mouse CDR3 diversity and MHC coevolution. Only in-frame clones appear in the TCRdb table, and some are missing; sequencing was by immunoSEQ multiplex PCR. Among tens of thousands of clones, 85% to 95% were seen once, and the ten largest hold more than 1.1%. Sequencing was done on a sample of naive CD4+ T cells from blood. Regarding subset: CD45RO-negative CD62L-positive naive CD4 T cells. Receptors originate from a person aged 30 to 69 in good health.

The chain employs TRBV7-2 and TRBJ1-5, with 8 bases identical to TRBD1. V trimming: 5 bases; J trimming: 6 bases; junction bases outside the gene matches: 3. The germline V gene has CDR1 SGHTA and CDR2 FQGNSA. The CDR3 has 13 residues. As DNA, the CDR3 is TGTGCCAGCAGCCGAGACAGGGGTCAGCCCCAGCATTTT. The encoded protein is CASSRDRGQPQHF.

Notes on this clone: Other DNA variants within this sample encode the same CDR3. The chain couples TRBV30 to TRBJ1-6; tentatively, D is TRBD1 (6 bases). With 0 bases removed from V and 15 bases from J, the gap between germline ends came to 9 bases. Germline CDR1 reads GTSNPN; CDR2 reads SVGIG (reference sequence). The CDR3 runs to 11 residues. The CDR3 DNA is TGTGCCTGGAGTGTATCAGGGGACCTCCACTTT. This translates into CAWSVSGDLHF.

CDR3 sequence reads: CASSLQVSLLGEQYF. DNA of the CDR3: TGTGCCAGTAGTCTCCAGGTTTCCCTCCTTGGGGAGCAGTACTTC. V gene TRBV19 combines with J gene TRBJ2-7, with D unclear. Trimming took 5 bases from V and 7 from J, leaving 21 bases between them. CDR1 is LNHDA, CDR2 SQIVND, per germline (reference sequence). This CDR3 spans 15 amino acids.

J is TRBJ2-7 and V is TRBV7-9; 7 bases align to TRBD1. V shed 1 base and J 2 bases; nucleotides not matched to a gene: 5. This CDR3 is 15 amino acids long. CDR1 and CDR2 (germline): SEHNR, FQNEAQ (reference sequence). CDR3 amino acids: CASSLGIDRAYEQYF. The CDR3 region has the DNA TGTGCCAGCAGCTTAGGTATCGACAGGGCCTACGAGCAGTACTTC.

The chain uses TRBV6-1 and TRBJ1-5; D is uncertain. Germline CDR1 reads MNHNS; CDR2 reads SASEGT. Trimming stripped 2 bases from V and 7 bases from J, with 12 bases between. This CDR3 contains 14 residues. For the CDR3, the DNA is TGTGCCAGCAGTGAACGAAACCTGAGGCAGCCCCAGCATTTT. This encodes CASSERNLRQPQHF.

The rearrangement uses TRBV30 and TRBJ1-4; a possible D gene is TRBD1 (5 bases). The V end lost 2 bases, the J end lost 0 bases, and 16 bases lay between the germline ends. CDR1 is GTSNPN and CDR2 is SVGIG in the germline V gene (reference sequence). This CDR3 has 17 amino acids. The CDR3 DNA reads TGTGCCTGGAGTCTAGGCAGGGCCCACGCAACTAATGAAAAACTGTTTTTT. It codes for CAWSLGRAHATNEKLFF.

This clone was seen a single time. Other DNA sequences in the same sample also yield this CDR3. The chain links TRBV30 to TRBJ1-3; weak D call: TRBD1 (5 bases). Trimming stripped 0 bases from V and 1 base from J, with 7 bases between. The CDR3 runs to 14 residues. Germline lookup yields CDR1 GTSNPN and CDR2 SVGIG (reference sequence). The CDR3 protein is CAWSVRGSGNTIYF. In DNA form, the CDR3 reads TGTGCCTGGAGTGTACGGGGGTCTGGAAACACCATATATTTT.

V gene TRBV6-5 combines with J gene TRBJ2-7, with 8 positions matching TRBD1. Germline V gene sequence: CDR1 MNHEY, CDR2 SVGAGI. The CDR3 spans 14 residues. The V and J ends lost 6 bases and 2 bases, in that order; junction bases with no gene match: 6. CDR3 sequence (DNA): TGTGCCAGCAGCACAGGGGGGAAAGCCTACGAGCAGTACTTC. Encoded protein: CASSTGGKAYEQYF.

This clone was observed a single time. V usage is TRBV9 and J usage is TRBJ2-7; D perhaps matches TRBD2 (6 bases). This CDR3 is 15 amino acids long. Between the trimmed V and J ends, which lost 0 bases and 1 base, there was a span of 11 bases. The germline CDR1 and CDR2 sequences are SGDLS and YYNGEE. CDR3 bases: TGTGCCAGCAGCGTAGAGGGTGGGGGGTCCTACGAGCAGTACTTC. Its translation is CASSVEGGGSYEQYF.

DNA of the CDR3: TGTGCCAGCAGCTCCGGGACAGCACACAATGAGCAGTTCTTC. The encoded protein is CASSSGTAHNEQFF. The genes are TRBV7-3 and TRBJ2-1; 7 bases agree with TRBD1. Trimming removed 4 bases from V and 5 bases from J; junction bases left unmatched: 5. The CDR3 loop spans 14 amino acids. Per germline, CDR1 SGHTA and CDR2 FQGTGA.

The chain joins TRBV27 to TRBJ1-6; TRBD1 might be the D (6 bases). This CDR3 is built from 14 residues. Germline V gene sequence: CDR1 MNHEY, CDR2 SMNVEV (reference sequence). Trimming pared 3 bases from V and 7 bases from J, leaving 10 bases between. The CDR3 bases are TGTGCCAGCAGTTTTCGACAGGTGAATTCACCCCTCCACTTT. Translation gives CASSFRQVNSPLHF.

The chain carries TRBV7-3 and TRBJ2-2; the D gene is possibly TRBD2 (5 bases). Germline loops: CDR1 SGHTA, CDR2 FQGTGA. Trimming stripped 5 bases from V and 6 bases from J, with 16 bases between. This CDR3 contains 15 residues. DNA of the CDR3: TGTGCCAGCAGCCGGCGAGGAGGAAACTCCGGGGAGCTGTTTTTT. Protein product: CASSRRGGNSGELFF.

V is TRBV28 and J is TRBJ2-2; possibly TRBD2 for D (5 bases). Germline assignment: CDR1 MDHEN and CDR2 SYDVKM. This CDR3 region has 17 residues. Trimming took 6 bases from V and 6 from J, leaving 23 bases between them. For the CDR3, the DNA is TGTGCCAGCAGGAAGCCCTCTAGCTTGAGTTCACCCGGGGAGCTGTTTTTT. Translation: CASRKPSSLSSPGELFF.

The chain recombines TRBV4-3 with TRBJ2-3, with TRBD2 identical over 10 bases. Germline assignment: CDR1 LGHNA and CDR2 YSLEER. V lost 0 bases and J lost 4; bases outside the gene matches: 13. CDR3 length: 19 residues. The CDR3 DNA sequence: TGCGCCAGCAGCCAAGATAGTGGGGAACTAGCGGGACCTCCAGATACGCAGTATTTT. Its translation is CASSQDSGELAGPPDTQYF.

In DNA, the CDR3 is TGTGCCAGCAGTGAAGATAGAGGGGAGGGTGGCTACACCTTC. The encoded protein is CASSEDRGEGGYTF. The chain is built from TRBV6-1 and TRBJ1-2, with TRBD1 as a possible D gene (5 bases). CDR1 MNHNS and CDR2 SASEGT come from the germline V gene. Trimming took 1 base from V and 7 from J, leaving 13 bases between them. This CDR3 is 14 amino acids long.

The V gene is TRBV5-1, the J gene TRBJ1-2, with 9 bases identical to TRBD1. The germline gives CDR1 SGHRS, CDR2 YFSETQ. The CDR3 covers 15 residues. V dropped 4 bases and J dropped 4; count of bases not matched to a gene: 8. The CDR3 DNA follows: TGCGCCAGCAGCCAAACAGGGGGCTCGGTCTATGGCTACACCTTC. It yields the protein CASSQTGGSVYGYTF.

There are a few counts of this clone. V and J are TRBV6-1 and TRBJ1-3; D is undetermined. The germline CDR1 and CDR2 sequences are MNHNS and SASEGT. This CDR3 comprises 14 residues. The V gene lost 4 bases and the J gene lost 2 bases, with 9 bases spanning the gap. The CDR3 protein is CASSGQNPGNTIYF. The CDR3 bases are TGTGCCAGCAGTGGGCAAAACCCTGGAAACACCATATATTTT.

The gene calls are TRBV7-9 and TRBJ2-5; 8 bases fit TRBD2. The V segment lost 5 bases and the J segment 4 bases; nucleotides outside the gene matches: 9. The CDR3 extends over 15 amino acids. In germline, CDR1 is SEHNR, CDR2 FQNEAQ (reference sequence). The CDR3 sequence is CASSPLAGGVETQYF. The DNA for the CDR3 is TGTGCCAGCAGCCCGCTTGCGGGGGGAGTAGAGACCCAGTACTTC.

The rearrangement uses TRBV5-1 and TRBJ2-7, with 12 positions matching TRBD2. This CDR3 has 23 residues. Germline V gene data show CDR1 as SGHRS and CDR2 as YFSETQ. Trimming cost V 2 bases and J 2 bases; bases outside gene matches: 26. The CDR3 DNA sequence: TGCGCCAGCAGCTTAGGTCGGTTGGGGCAGGGCCTGACTAGCGGGAGAGCAACCTACGAGCAGTACTTC. Translated: CASSLGRLGQGLTSGRATYEQYF.

This chain connects TRBV30 to TRBJ1-1; D uncertain. Trimming removed 2 bases at V and 1 base at J, with 14 bases between. The CDR3 is 15 residues long. From germline, CDR1 is GTSNPN and CDR2 SVGIG (reference sequence). DNA for the CDR3: TGTGCCTGGAGTCCCCGGGAGGGCAAGAACACTGAAGCTTTCTTT. This gives the protein CAWSPREGKNTEAFF.

The rearrangement uses TRBV28 and TRBJ2-1, with TRBD2 as a possible D gene (5 bases). CDR3 length equals 14 residues. Germline V gene data show CDR1 as MDHEN and CDR2 as SYDVKM. Trimming removed 5 bases from V and 8 bases from J, with 16 bases in between. Written as DNA, the CDR3 is TGTGCCAGCAGTCTCCCCTACCTCGGGGATGAGCAGTTCTTC. This codes for CASSLPYLGDEQFF.

V is TRBV5-6 and J is TRBJ2-5; 8 nucleotides line up with TRBD1. Matching the DNA end better, TRBJ2-7 makes the J call doubtful. Germline V CDR1 and CDR2: SGHDT, YYEEEE. This CDR3 region has 14 residues. This CDR3 is CASSGQGGSYEQYF. The DNA for the CDR3 is TGTGCCAGCAGCGGACAGGGAGGCTCCTACGAGCAGTACTTC.

The chain carries TRBV9 and TRBJ2-6, with D perhaps being TRBD1 or TRBD2 (5 bases each). The germline V gene encodes CDR1 SGDLS and CDR2 YYNGEE. CDR3 length: 16 amino acids. Deletions cut 4 bases from V and 2 bases from J, with 13 bases between. The CDR3 DNA sequence: TGTGCCAGCAGCTTAGAGGGGCACCCTGGGGCCAACGTCCTGACTTTC. It translates to CASSLEGHPGANVLTF. The variable domain in full, with the rest retrieved from reference TRBV9 and TRBJ2-6, is DSGVTQTPKHLITATGQRVTLRCSPRSGDLSVYWYQQSLDQGLQFLIQYYNGEERAKGNILERFSAQQFPDLHSELNLSSLELGDSALYFCASSLEGHPGANVLTFGAGSRLTVL.

Only a few counts were recorded for this clone. This sequence joins TRBV6-4 and TRBJ1-6; D is unclear. Germline CDR1 is MRHNA and CDR2 is SNTAGT. Trimming shortened V by 0 bases and J by 14 bases, and 8 bases separated the two germline ends. The CDR3 spans 12 residues. CDR3 DNA sequence: TGTGCCAGCAGTGACTCTGCGGGATCCCTCCACTTT. This gives the protein CASSDSAGSLHF.

J is TRBJ2-1 and V is TRBV25-1, with TRBD2 identical over 7 bases. Germline CDR1 reads MGHDK; CDR2 reads SYGVNS. The length of the CDR3 is 14 residues. Germline trimming cut 3 bases from V and 6 bases from J; bases unmatched to any gene: 5. The chain's CDR3 is CASSEPSGANEQFF. DNA of the CDR3: TGTGCCAGCAGTGAGCCTAGCGGTGCCAATGAGCAGTTCTTC. The full variable domain, with the rest looked up from reference TRBV25-1 and TRBJ2-1, is EADIYQTPRYLVIGTGKKITLECSQTMGHDKMYWYQQDPGMELHLIHYSYGVNSTEKGDLSSESTVSRIRTEHFPLTLESARPSHTSQYLCASSEPSGANEQFFGPGTRLTVL.

The chain links TRBV7-2 to TRBJ1-5; D call uncertain. Germline V gives CDR1 SGHTA, CDR2 FQGNSA. Trimming took off 6 bases at V and 0 bases at J, with 12 bases between the two ends. The CDR3 has 15 residues. The CDR3 DNA sequence: TGTGCCAGCAGGGCAGGCGTCTATAGCAATCAGCCCCAGCATTTT. Amino acids: CASRAGVYSNQPQHF.